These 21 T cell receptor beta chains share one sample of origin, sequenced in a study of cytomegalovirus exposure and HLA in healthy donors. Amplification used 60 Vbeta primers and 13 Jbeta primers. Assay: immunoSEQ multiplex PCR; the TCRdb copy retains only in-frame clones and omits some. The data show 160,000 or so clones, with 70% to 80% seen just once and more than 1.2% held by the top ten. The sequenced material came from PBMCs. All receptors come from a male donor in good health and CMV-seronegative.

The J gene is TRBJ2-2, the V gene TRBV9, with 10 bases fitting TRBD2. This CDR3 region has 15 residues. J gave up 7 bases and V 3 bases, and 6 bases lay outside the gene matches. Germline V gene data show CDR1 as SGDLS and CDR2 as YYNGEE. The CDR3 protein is CASSAQRGGFGELFF. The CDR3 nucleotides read TGTGCCAGCAGCGCCCAGCGGGGGGGCTTCGGGGAGCTGTTTTTT.

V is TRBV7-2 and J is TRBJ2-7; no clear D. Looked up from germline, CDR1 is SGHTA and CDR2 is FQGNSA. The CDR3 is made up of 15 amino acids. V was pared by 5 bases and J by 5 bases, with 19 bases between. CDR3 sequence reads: CASSPGVNWADEQYF. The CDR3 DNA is TGTGCCAGCAGCCCCGGCGTTAATTGGGCCGACGAGCAGTACTTC.

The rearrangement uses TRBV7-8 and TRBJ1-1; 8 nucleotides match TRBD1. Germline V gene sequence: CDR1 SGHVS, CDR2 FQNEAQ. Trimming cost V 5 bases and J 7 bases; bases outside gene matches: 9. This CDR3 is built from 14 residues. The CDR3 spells CASSLRTGWGEAFF. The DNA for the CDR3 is TGTGCCAGCAGCCTAAGGACAGGGTGGGGTGAAGCTTTCTTT.

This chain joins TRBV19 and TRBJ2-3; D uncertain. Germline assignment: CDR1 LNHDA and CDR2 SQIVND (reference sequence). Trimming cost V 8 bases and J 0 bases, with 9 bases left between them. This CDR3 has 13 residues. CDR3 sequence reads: CASSTVSTDTQYF. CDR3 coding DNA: TGTGCCAGTTCCACGGTTAGCACAGATACGCAGTATTTT.

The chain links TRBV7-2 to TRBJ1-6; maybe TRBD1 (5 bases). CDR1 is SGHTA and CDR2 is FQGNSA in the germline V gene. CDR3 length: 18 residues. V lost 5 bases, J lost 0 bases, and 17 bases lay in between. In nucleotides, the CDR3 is TGTGCCAGCAGCCGAGTGGGGGGGGATAACTCCTATAATTCACCCCTCCACTTT. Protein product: CASSRVGGDNSYNSPLHF.

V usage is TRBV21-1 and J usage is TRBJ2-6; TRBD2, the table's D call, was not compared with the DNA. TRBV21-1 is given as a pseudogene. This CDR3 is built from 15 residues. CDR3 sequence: CANSAPGRGANVLTF. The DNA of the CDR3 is TGTGCCAACAGCGCCCCAGGGAGGGGGGCCAACGTCCTGACTTTC.

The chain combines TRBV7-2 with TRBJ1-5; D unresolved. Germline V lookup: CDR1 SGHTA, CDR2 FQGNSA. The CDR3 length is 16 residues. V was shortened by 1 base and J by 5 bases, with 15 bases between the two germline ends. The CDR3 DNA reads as TGTGCCAGCAGCTTAGATATAGGGAGGACGCATCAGCCCCAGCATTTT. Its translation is CASSLDIGRTHQPQHF.

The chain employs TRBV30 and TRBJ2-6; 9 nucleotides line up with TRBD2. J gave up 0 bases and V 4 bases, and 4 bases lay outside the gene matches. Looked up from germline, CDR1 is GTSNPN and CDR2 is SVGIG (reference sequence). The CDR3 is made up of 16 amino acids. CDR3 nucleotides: TGTGCCTGGACCAGCGGGAGGATCTCTGGGGCCAACGTCCTGACTTTC. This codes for CAWTSGRISGANVLTF.

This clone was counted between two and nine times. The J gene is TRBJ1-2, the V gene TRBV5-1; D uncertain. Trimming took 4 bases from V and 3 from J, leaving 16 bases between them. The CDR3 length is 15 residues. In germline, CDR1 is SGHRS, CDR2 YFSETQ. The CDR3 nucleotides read TGCGCCAGCAGCCCCGCCGGGGATATTGACTATGGCTACACCTTC. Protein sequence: CASSPAGDIDYGYTF.

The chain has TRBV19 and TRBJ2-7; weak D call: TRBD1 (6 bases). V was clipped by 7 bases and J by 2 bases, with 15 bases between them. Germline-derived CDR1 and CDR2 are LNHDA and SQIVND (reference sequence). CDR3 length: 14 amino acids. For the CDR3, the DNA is TGTGCCAGTAAGAACAGGGCGGTCGCCTACGAGCAGTACTTC. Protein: CASKNRAVAYEQYF.

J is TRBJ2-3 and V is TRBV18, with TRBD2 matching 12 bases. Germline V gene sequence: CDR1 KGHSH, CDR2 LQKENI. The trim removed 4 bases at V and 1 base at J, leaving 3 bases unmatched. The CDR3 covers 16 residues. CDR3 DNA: TGTGCCAGCTCACTCCGACTAGCGGGAGGCACAGATACGCAGTATTTT. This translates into CASSLRLAGGTDTQYF.

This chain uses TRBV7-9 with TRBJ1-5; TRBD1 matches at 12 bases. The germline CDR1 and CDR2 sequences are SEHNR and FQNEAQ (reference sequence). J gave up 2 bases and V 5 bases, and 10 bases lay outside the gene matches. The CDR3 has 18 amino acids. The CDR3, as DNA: TGTGCCAGCAGCCTAGGGACAGGGGGCGCGATGGGCAATCAGCCCCAGCATTTT. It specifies CASSLGTGGAMGNQPQHF. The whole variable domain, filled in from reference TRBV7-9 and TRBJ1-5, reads DTGVSQNPRHKITKRGQNVTFRCDPISEHNRLYWYRQTLGQGPEFLTYFQNEAQLEKSRLLSDRFSAERPKGSFSTLEIQRTEQGDSAMYLCASSLGTGGAMGNQPQHFGDGTRLSIL.

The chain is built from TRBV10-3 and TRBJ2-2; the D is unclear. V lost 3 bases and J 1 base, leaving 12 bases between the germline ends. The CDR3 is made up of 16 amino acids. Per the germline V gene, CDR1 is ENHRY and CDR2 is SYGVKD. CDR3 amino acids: CAISDSSGMNTGELFF. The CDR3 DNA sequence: TGTGCCATCAGTGACTCGTCGGGTATGAACACCGGGGAGCTGTTTTTT.

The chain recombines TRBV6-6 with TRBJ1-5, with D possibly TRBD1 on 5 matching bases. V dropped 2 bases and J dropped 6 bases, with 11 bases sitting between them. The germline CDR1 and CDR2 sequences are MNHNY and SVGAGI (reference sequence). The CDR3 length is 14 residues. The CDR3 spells CASSYTRGGQPQHF. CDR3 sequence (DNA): TGTGCCAGCAGTTACACAAGGGGTGGTCAGCCCCAGCATTTT.

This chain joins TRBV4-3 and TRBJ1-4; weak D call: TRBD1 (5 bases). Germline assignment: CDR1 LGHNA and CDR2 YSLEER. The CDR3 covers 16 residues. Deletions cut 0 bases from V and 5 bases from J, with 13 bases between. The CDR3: CASSQDRQLGNEKLFF. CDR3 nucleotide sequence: TGCGCCAGCAGCCAAGATAGACAGCTCGGAAATGAAAAACTGTTTTTT.

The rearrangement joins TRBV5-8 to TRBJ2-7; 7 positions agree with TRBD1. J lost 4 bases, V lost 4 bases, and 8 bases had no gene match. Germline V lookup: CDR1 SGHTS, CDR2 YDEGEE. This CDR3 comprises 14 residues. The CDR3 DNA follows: TGTGCCAGCAGCCCGTGGGACAGATTTTACGAGCAGTACTTC. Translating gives CASSPWDRFYEQYF.

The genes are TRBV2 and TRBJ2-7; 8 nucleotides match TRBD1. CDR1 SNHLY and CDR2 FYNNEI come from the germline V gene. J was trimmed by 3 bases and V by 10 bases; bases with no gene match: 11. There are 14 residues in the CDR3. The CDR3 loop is CATSRQGSNYEQYF. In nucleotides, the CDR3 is TGTGCCACGTCAAGACAGGGGAGTAACTACGAGCAGTACTTC.

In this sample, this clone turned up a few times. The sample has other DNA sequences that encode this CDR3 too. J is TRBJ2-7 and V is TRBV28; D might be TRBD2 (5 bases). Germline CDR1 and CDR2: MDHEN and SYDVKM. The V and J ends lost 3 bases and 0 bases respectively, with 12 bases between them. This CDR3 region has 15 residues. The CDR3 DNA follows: TGTGCCAGCAGTTTGGGTCGGAGGAGCTCCTACGAGCAGTACTTC. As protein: CASSLGRRSSYEQYF.

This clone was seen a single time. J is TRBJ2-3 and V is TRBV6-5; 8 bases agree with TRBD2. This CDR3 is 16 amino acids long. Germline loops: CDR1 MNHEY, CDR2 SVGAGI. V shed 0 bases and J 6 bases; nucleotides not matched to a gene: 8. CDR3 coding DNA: TGTGCCAGCAGTTACTCGGGGACTAGTCCGACGGATACGCAGTATTTT. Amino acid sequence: CASSYSGTSPTDTQYF.

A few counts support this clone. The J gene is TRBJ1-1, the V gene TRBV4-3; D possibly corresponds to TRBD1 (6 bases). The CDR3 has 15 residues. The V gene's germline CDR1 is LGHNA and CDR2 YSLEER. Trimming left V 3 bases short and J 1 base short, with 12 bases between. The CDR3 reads CASSQQLDRNTEAFF. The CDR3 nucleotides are TGCGCCAGCAGCCAGCAGCTGGACAGGAACACTGAAGCTTTCTTT.

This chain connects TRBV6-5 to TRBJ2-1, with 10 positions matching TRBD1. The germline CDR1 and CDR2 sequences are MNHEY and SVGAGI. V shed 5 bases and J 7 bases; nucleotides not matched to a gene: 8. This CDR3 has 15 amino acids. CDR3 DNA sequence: TGTGCCAGCAGTCGGGACAGGGGTATAGGGAATGAGCAGTTCTTC. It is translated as CASSRDRGIGNEQFF.